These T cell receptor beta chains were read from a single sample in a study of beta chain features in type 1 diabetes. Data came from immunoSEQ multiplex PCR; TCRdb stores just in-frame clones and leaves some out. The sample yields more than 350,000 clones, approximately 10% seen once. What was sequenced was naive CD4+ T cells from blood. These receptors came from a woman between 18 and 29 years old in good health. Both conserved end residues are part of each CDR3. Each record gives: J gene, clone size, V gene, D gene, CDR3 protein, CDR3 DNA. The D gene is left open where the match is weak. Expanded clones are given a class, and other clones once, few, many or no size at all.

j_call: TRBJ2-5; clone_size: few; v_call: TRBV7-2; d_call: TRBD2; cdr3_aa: CASQSWGLRSQETQYF; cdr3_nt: TGTGCCAGCCAGTCCTGGGGACTACGAAGCCAAGAGACCCAGTACTTC
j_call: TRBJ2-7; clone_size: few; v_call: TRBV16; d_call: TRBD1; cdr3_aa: CASSQAGDRVGEQYF; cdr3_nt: TGTGCCAGCAGCCAAGCCGGGGACAGGGTGGGCGAGCAGTACTTC
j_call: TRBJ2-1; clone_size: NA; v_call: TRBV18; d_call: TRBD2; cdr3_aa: CASSPLTSGNNEQFF; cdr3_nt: TGTGCCAGCTCACCACTGACTAGCGGTAACAATGAGCAGTTCTTC
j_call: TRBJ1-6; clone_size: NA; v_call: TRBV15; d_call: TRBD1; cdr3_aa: CATSRTGGNSPLHF; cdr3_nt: TGTGCCACCAGCAGGACAGGGGGTAATTCACCCCTCCACTTT
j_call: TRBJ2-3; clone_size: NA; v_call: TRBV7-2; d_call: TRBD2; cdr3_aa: CASRISGRAITDTQYF; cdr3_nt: TGTGCCAGCAGGATTAGCGGGAGGGCCATCACAGATACGCAGTATTTT
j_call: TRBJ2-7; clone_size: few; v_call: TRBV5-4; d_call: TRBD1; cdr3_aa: CASSNRDSGWEQYF; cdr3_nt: TGTGCCAGCAGTAACCGGGACAGTGGCTGGGAGCAGTACTTC
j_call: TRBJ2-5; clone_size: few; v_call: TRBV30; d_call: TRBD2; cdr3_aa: CAWSVTAGGSQEETQYF; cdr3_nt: TGTGCCTGGAGTGTAACAGCGGGAGGGTCACAAGAAGAGACCCAGTACTTC
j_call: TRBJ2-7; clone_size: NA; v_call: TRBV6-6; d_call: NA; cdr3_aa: CASSYGVHEQYF; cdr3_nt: TGTGCCAGCAGTTACGGGGTACACGAGCAGTACTTC
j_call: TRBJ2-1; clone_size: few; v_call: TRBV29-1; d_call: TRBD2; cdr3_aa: CSGRTRDGGYEQFF; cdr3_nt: TGCAGCGGCCGAACCCGAGACGGGGGGTATGAGCAGTTCTTC
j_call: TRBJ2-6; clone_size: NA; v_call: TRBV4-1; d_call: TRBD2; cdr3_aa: CASSQGAGTSGVRKANVLTF; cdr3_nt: TGCGCCAGCAGCCAAGGCGCCGGGACTAGCGGTGTTAGGAAGGCCAACGTCCTGACTTTC
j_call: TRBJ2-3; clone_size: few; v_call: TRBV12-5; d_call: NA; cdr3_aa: CASGLVDFTDTQYF; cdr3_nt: TGTGCTAGTGGTTTAGTAGACTTCACAGATACGCAGTATTTT
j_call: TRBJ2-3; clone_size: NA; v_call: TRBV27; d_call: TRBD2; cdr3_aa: CASSRPGLVADTQYF; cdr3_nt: TGTGCCAGCAGTCGACCGGGACTAGTGGCAGATACGCAGTATTTT
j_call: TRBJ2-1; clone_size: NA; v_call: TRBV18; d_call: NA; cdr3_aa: CASSPPDRSSYNEQFF; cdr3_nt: TGTGCCAGCTCACCACCAGACCGAAGCTCCTACAATGAGCAGTTCTTC
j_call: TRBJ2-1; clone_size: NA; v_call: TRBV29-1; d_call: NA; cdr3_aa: CSVSVWAKSYNEQFF; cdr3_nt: TGCAGCGTCTCCGTCTGGGCTAAGTCCTACAATGAGCAGTTCTTC
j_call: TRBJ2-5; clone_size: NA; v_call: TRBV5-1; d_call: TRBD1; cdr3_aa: CASSPRDRVSQYF; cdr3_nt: TGCGCCAGCAGCCCCCGGGACAGGGTGTCCCAGTACTTC
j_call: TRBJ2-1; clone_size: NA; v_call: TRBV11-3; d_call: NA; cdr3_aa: CASSLTTGNEQFF; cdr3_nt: TGTGCCAGCAGCTTAACGACAGGTAATGAGCAGTTCTTC
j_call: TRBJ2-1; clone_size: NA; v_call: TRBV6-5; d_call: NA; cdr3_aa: CASSPGAPEQFF; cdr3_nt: TGTGCCAGCAGTCCCGGGGCGCCTGAGCAGTTCTTC
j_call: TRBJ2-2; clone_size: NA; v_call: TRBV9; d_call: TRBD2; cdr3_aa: CASSVGLAGANTGELFF; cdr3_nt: TGTGCCAGCAGCGTAGGATTAGCGGGAGCGAACACCGGGGAGCTGTTTTTT
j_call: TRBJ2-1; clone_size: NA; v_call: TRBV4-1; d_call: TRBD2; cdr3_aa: CASSPNRGGRHNEQFF; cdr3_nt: TGCGCCAGCAGCCCAAACCGGGGGGGCCGCCACAATGAGCAGTTCTTC
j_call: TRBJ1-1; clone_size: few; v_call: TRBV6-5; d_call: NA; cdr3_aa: CASSYGRARKNTEAFF; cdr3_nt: TGTGCCAGCAGTTACGGTAGGGCCAGGAAGAACACTGAAGCTTTCTTT
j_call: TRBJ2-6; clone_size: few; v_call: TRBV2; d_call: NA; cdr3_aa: CASSATGSGANVLTF; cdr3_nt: TGTGCCAGCAGTGCAACAGGGTCTGGGGCCAACGTCCTGACTTTC
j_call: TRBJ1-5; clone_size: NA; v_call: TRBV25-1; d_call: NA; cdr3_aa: CASSARGNQPQHF; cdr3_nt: TGTGCCAGCAGTGCACGGGGGAATCAGCCCCAGCATTTT
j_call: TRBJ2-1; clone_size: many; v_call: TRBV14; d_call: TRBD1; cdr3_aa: CASSPLTGVLNNEQFF; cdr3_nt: TGTGCCAGCAGCCCGTTGACAGGGGTACTGAACAATGAGCAGTTCTTC
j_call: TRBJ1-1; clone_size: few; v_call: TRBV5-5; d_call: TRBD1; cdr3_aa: CASSPGTANTEAFF; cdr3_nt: TGTGCCAGCAGCCCCGGGACAGCAAACACTGAAGCTTTCTTT
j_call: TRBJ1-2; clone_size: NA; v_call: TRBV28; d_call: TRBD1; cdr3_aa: CASSLEDRGVYGYTF; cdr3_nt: TGTGCCAGCAGTTTGGAGGACAGGGGAGTCTATGGCTACACCTTC
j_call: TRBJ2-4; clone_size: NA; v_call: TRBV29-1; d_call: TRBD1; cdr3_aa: CSDRQGADIQYF; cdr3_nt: TGCAGCGATAGACAGGGGGCGGACATTCAGTACTTC
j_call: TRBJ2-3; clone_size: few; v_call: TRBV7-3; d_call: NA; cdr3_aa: CASSLRGSGSWTDTQYF; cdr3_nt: TGTGCCAGCAGCTTAAGGGGTTCAGGGAGTTGGACAGATACGCAGTATTTT
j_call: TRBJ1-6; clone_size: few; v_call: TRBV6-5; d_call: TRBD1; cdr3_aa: CASSYQGQGVPLHF; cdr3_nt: TGTGCCAGCAGTTACCAAGGACAGGGTGTACCCCTCCACTTT
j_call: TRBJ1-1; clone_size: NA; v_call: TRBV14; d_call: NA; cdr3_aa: CASSLGQLTQLTEAFF; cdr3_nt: TGTGCCAGCAGCCTGGGACAACTTACACAGCTTACTGAAGCTTTCTTT
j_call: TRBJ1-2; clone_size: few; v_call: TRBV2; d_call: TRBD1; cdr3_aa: CASSDRTGRYGYTF; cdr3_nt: TGTGCCAGCAGTGACAGGACAGGGCGTTATGGCTACACCTTC
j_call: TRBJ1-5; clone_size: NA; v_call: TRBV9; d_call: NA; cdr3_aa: CASSVGRGGNQPQHF; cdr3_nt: TGTGCCAGCAGCGTAGGCAGGGGAGGCAATCAGCCCCAGCATTTT
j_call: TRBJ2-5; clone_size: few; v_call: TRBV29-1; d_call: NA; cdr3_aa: CSVEGQAQETQYF; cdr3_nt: TGCAGCGTTGAAGGACAGGCCCAAGAGACCCAGTACTTC
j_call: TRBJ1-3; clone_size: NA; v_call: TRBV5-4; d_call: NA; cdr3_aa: CASSKREIAGNTIYF; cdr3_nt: TGTGCCAGCAGCAAGAGGGAAATCGCTGGAAACACCATATATTTT
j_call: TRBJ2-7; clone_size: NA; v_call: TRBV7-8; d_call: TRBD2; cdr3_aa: CASSLRREGPSYEQYF; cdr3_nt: TGTGCCAGCAGCTTGAGGCGGGAGGGCCCCTCCTACGAGCAGTACTTC
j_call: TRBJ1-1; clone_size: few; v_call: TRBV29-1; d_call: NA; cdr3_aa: CSVAWNTEAFF; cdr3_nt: TGCAGCGTTGCCTGGAACACTGAAGCTTTCTTT
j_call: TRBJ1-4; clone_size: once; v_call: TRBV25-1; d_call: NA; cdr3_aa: CASSQGSIEKLFF; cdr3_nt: TGTGCCAGCAGTCAGGGATCAATCGAAAAACTGTTTTTT
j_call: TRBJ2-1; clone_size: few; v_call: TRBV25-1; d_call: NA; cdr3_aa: CASSQKRGLLDNEQFF; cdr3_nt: TGTGCCAGCAGCCAAAAGAGGGGGTTGCTCGACAATGAGCAGTTCTTC
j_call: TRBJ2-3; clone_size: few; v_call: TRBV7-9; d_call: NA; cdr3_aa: CASSSGSVDTQYF; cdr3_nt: TGTGCCAGCAGCTCGGGGAGTGTCGATACGCAGTATTTT
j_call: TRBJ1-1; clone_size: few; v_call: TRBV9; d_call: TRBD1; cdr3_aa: CASSAQTGVGTEAFF; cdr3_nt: TGTGCCAGCAGCGCACAAACAGGGGTGGGCACTGAAGCTTTCTTT
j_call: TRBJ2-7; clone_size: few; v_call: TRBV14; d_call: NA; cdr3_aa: CASSQVWGSEQYF; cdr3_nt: TGTGCCAGCAGCCAAGTGTGGGGGAGCGAGCAGTACTTC
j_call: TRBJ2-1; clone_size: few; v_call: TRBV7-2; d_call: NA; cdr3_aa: CASSFSVDSQQFF; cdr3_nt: TGTGCCAGCAGCTTTTCGGTGGACAGCCAGCAGTTCTTC
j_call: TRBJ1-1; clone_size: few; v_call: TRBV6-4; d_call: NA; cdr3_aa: CASSANAGTEAFF; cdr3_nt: TGTGCCAGCAGTGCTAATGCAGGCACTGAAGCTTTCTTT
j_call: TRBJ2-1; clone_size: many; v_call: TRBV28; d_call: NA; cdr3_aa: CASSFAGYNEQFF; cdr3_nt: TGTGCCAGCAGTTTTGCAGGATACAATGAGCAGTTCTTC
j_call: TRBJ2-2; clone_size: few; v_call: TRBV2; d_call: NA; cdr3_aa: CASSDSQGATGELFF; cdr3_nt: TGTGCCAGCAGTGACTCCCAAGGGGCCACCGGGGAGCTGTTTTTT
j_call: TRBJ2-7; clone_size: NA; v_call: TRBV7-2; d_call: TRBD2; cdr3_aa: CASSTLGLADSYEQYF; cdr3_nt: TGTGCCAGCAGCACACTCGGACTAGCGGACTCCTACGAGCAGTACTTC